This is a list of T cell receptor beta chains from one sample in a study of cytomegalovirus exposure and HLA in healthy donors. TCRdb's copy holds only in-frame clones and misses some; the assay was immunoSEQ multiplex PCR. This table holds about 120,000 clones, about 83% found once. The source material was PBMCs. These receptors all stem from a woman between 35 and 50 years old in good health and CMV-seropositive. The CDR3 runs from the conserved cysteine through the conserved F or W.

TRBJ2-5 TRBV7-3 CASSPTEQETQYF
TRBJ1-5 TRBV7-9 CASSPGTGPNQPQHF
TRBJ2-3 TRBV10-3 CAIRREASTDTQYF
TRBJ2-5 TRBV25-1 CASSGDSGNRAQYF
TRBJ1-1 TRBV6-4 CASSRGGDTEAFF
TRBJ1-4 TRBV2 CASSDPGPNEKLFF
TRBJ2-7 TRBV11-1 CASSSILASGSFYEQYF
TRBJ1-4 TRBV30 CVGGGRNEKLFF
TRBJ2-4 TRBV27 CASSLSWDTRALF
. TRBV5-1 CASSFGQYEQYF
TRBJ2-1 TRBV27 CASSLSHRGRDTQFF
TRBJ2-7 TRBV7-8 CASSFGGGAYEQYF
TRBJ1-2 TRBV29-1 CSVEVRRDRGYGYTF
. TRBV5-8 CASSSGQGYYEQYF
TRBJ1-1 TRBV5-6 CASSSTGGLAFF
TRBJ1-2 TRBV19 CASSIPANYGYTF
TRBJ2-5 TRBV9 CASSPHRGRGQETQYF
TRBJ1-1 TRBV4-2 CASSQGNRVGTEAFF
TRBJ2-1 TRBV2 CASSEIPNNEQFF
TRBJ2-3 TRBV6-1 CASSDGTSAPPDTQYF
TRBJ2-5 TRBV4-1 CASSQTWTGGLETQYF
TRBJ2-5 TRBV7-9 CASSSGTGGAETQYF
TRBJ2-3 TRBV7-6 CAIRDLGTDTQYF
TRBJ2-3 TRBV18 CASSPAASGSTDTQYF
TRBJ1-2 TRBV15 CATSRDQRLDGYTF
TRBJ1-5 TRBV11-2 CASSPDRDIQPQHF
TRBJ1-2 TRBV5-6 CASSPGTGGDGYGYTF
TRBJ2-2 TRBV2 CASKQGVGELFF
TRBJ2-5 TRBV5-4 CASSLPTGQESQYF
TRBJ2-3 TRBV15 CATSTALAGSDTQYF
TRBJ1-6 TRBV7-2 CASSFAGTGGSPLHF
TRBJ2-1 TRBV9 CASSVRRGLAGATSDNEQFF
TRBJ2-1 TRBV10-3 CAISESGTSGRNEQFF
TRBJ2-2 TRBV9 CASSGDQGYGNTGELFF
TRBJ2-5 TRBV2 CASSDQGLKQETQYF
TRBJ1-1 TRBV7-6 CASSARDRPRDTEAFF
TRBJ1-2 TRBV12-5 CASDLGQGDQDGYTF
TRBJ2-5 TRBV5-4 CASSPRQGETQYF
TRBJ2-7 TRBV7-9 CASSRTSGAPGEQYF